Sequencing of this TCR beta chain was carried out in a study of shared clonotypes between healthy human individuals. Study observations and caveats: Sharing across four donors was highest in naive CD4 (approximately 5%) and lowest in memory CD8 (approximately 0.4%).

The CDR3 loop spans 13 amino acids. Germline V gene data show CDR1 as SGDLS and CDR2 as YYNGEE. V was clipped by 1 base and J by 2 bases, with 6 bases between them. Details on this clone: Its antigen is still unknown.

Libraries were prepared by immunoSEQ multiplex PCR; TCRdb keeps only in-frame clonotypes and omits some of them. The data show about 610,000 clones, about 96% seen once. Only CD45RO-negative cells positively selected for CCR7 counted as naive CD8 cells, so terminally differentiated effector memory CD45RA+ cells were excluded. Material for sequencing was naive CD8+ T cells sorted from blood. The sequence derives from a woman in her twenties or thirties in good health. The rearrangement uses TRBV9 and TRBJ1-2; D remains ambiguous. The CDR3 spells CASSVKDNYGYTF. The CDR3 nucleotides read TGTGCCAGCAGCGTAAAGGACAACTATGGCTACACCTTC.